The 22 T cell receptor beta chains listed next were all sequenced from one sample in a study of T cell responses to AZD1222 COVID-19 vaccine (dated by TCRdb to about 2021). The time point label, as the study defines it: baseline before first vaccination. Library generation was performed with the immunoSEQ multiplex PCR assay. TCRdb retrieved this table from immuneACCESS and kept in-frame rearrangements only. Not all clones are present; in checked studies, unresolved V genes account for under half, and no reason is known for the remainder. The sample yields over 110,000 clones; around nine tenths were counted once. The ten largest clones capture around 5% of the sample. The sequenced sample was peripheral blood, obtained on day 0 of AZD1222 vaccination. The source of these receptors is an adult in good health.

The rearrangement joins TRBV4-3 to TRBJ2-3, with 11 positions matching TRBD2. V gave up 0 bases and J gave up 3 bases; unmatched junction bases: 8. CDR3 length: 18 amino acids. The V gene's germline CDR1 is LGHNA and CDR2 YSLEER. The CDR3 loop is CASSQDWVAGGPTDTQYF. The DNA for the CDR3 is TGCGCCAGCAGCCAAGATTGGGTAGCGGGAGGGCCAACAGATACGCAGTATTTT.

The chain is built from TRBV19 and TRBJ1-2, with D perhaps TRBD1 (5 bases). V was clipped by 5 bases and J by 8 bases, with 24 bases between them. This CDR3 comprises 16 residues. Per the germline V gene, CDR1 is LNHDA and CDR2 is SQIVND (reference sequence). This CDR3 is CASSDRQRHYPLGYTF. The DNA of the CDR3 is TGTGCCAGTAGTGATAGACAGAGGCACTACCCCCTAGGCTACACCTTC.

The CDR3 DNA sequence: TGTGCCAGCGAACACCGTCGGGGGCGCATAAGATTAGTCACTGAAGCTTTCTTT. Its protein product is CASEHRRGRIRLVTEAFF. The V gene is TRBV28, the J gene TRBJ1-1; D is perhaps TRBD1 (6 bases). This CDR3 has 18 residues. Germline CDR1 MDHEN, CDR2 SYDVKM. Trimming pared 8 bases from V and 4 bases from J, leaving 29 bases between. Full variable domain (outside the CDR3, taken from reference TRBV28 and TRBJ1-1): DVKVTQSSRYLVKRTGEKVFLECVQDMDHENMFWYRQDPGLGLRLIYFSYDVKMKEKGDIPEGYSVSREKKERFSLILESASTNQTSMYLCASEHRRGRIRLVTEAFFGQGTRLTVV.

CDR3 DNA sequence: TGTGCCAGCAGCTTAATAAGCTCTGGGGCCAACGTCCTGACTTTC. It codes for CASSLISSGANVLTF. The chain recombines TRBV7-9 with TRBJ2-6; D remains unclear. The germline V and J ends were trimmed by 2 bases and 0 bases, with 5 bases remaining between them. The CDR3 is made up of 15 amino acids. Germline assignment: CDR1 SEHNR and CDR2 FQNEAQ (reference sequence).

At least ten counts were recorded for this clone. For the CDR3, the DNA is TGTGCCAGCAGCCAAGAACCTTGGACGGGAGGGGCGAAGCAGTACTTC. It encodes CASSQEPWTGGAKQYF. This chain joins TRBV4-2 and TRBJ2-7; TRBD2 agrees at 8 bases. The germline V gene has CDR1 LGHNA and CDR2 YNFKEQ. V lost 0 bases to trimming and J lost 8 bases; unmatched junction nucleotides: 12. The CDR3 runs to 16 residues.

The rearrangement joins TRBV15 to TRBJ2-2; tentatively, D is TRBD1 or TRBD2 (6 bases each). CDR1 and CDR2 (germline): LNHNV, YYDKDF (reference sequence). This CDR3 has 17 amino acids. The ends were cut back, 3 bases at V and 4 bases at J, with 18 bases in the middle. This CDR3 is CATSSSVGGYGTGELFF. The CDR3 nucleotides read TGTGCCACCAGCAGTTCAGTGGGGGGCTATGGCACCGGGGAGCTGTTTTTT.

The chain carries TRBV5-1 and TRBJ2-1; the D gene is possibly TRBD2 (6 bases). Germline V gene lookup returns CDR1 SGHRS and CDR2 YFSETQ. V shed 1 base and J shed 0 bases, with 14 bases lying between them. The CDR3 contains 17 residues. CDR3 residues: CASSLRPGESSYNEQFF. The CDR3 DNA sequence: TGCGCCAGCAGCTTGAGGCCGGGAGAGAGCTCCTACAATGAGCAGTTCTTC.

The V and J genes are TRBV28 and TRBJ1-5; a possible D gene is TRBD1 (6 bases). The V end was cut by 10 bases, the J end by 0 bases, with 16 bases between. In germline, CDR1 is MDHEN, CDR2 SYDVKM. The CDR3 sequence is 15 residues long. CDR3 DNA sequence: TGTGCCATTCACACAGGGACATATAGCAATCAGCCCCAGCATTTT. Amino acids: CAIHTGTYSNQPQHF.

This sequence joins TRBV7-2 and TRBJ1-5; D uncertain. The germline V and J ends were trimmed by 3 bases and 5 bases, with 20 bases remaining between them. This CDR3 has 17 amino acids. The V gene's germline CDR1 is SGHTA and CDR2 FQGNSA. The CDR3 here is CASSFMAPPGSYQPQHF. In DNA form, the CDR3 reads TGTGCCAGCAGCTTTATGGCCCCACCGGGGAGCTATCAGCCCCAGCATTTT. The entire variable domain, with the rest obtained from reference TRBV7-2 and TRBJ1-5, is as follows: GAGVSQSPSNKVTEKGKDVELRCDPISGHTALYWYRQSLGQGLEFLIYFQGNSAPDKSGLPSDRFSAERTGGSVSTLTIQRTQQEDSAVYLCASSFMAPPGSYQPQHFGDGTRLSIL.

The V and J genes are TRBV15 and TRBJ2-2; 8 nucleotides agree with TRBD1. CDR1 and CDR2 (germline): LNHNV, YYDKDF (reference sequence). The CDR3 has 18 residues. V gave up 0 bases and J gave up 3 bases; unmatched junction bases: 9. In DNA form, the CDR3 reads TGTGCCACCAGCAGAGAAGTTTGGACAGGGTTCGACACCGGGGAGCTGTTTTTT. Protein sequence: CATSREVWTGFDTGELFF. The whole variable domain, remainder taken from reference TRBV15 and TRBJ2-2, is DAMVIQNPRYQVTQFGKPVTLSCSQTLNHNVMYWYQQKSSQAPKLLFHYYDKDFNNEADTPDNFQSRRPNTSFCFLDIRSPGLGDTAMYLCATSREVWTGFDTGELFFGEGSRLTVL.

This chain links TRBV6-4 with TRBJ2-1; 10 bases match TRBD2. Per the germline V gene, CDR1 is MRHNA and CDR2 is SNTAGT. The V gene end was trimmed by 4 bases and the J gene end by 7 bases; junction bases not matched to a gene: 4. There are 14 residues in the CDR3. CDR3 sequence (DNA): TGTGCCAGCAGTGCTAGCGGGAGCGTAAATGAGCAGTTCTTC. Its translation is CASSASGSVNEQFF.

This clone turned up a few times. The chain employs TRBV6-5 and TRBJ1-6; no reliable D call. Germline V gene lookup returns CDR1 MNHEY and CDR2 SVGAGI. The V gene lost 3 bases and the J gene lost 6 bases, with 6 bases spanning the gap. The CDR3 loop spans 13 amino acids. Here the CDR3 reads CASSYLFNSPLHF. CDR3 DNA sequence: TGTGCCAGCAGTTATCTCTTTAATTCACCCCTCCACTTT.

Written as DNA, the CDR3 is TGTGCCAGCAGTCGGCCAGGGGGTAATAATGAGCAGTTCTTC. Residues: CASSRPGGNNEQFF. This sequence joins TRBV28 and TRBJ2-1; 7 nucleotides align to TRBD1. Germline CDR1 MDHEN, CDR2 SYDVKM. J lost 7 bases, V lost 5 bases, and 8 bases had no gene match. This CDR3 is built from 14 residues.

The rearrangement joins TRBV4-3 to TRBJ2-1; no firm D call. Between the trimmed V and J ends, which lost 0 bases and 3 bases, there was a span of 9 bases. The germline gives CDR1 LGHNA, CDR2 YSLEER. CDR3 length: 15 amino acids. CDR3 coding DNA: TGCGCCAGCAGCCAAGACAGTGGGAACTACAATGAGCAGTTCTTC. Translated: CASSQDSGNYNEQFF.

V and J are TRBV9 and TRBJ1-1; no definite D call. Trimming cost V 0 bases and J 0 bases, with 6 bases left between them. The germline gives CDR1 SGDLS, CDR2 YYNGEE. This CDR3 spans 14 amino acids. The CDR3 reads CASSVGQMNTEAFF. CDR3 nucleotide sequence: TGTGCCAGCAGCGTAGGGCAGATGAACACTGAAGCTTTCTTT.

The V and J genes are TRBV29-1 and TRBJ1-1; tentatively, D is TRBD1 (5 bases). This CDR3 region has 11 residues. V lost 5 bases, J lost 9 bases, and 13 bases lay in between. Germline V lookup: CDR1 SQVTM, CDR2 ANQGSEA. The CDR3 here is CSVLFGAKAFF. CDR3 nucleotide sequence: TGCAGCGTTCTGTTCGGGGCGAAAGCTTTCTTT.

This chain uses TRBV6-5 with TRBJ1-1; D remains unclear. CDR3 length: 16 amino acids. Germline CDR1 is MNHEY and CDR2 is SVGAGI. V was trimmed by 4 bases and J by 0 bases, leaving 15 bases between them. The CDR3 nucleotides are TGTGCCAGCAGTTCCTCCCCGAGGAGGGTGAACACTGAAGCTTTCTTT. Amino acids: CASSSSPRRVNTEAFF.

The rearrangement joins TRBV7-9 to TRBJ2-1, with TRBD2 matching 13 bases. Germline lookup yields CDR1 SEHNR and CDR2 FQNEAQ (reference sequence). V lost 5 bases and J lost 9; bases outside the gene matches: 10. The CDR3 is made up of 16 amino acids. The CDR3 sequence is CASSARTSGRATEQFF. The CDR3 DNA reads TGTGCCAGCAGCGCCCGAACTAGCGGGAGGGCCACTGAGCAGTTCTTC.

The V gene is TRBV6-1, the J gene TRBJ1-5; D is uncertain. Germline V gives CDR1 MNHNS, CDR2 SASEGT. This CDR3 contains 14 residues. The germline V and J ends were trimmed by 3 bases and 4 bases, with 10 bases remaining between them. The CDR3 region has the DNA TGTGCCAGCAGTGAGAGGGTTTGGAATCAGCCCCAGCATTTT. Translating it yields CASSERVWNQPQHF.

The CDR3 is CASSVGLAYHNEQFF. In DNA, the CDR3 is TGTGCCAGCAGCGTGGGACTAGCTTACCACAATGAGCAGTTCTTC. The V call is TRBV11-3, the J call TRBJ2-1; 9 positions match TRBD2. The CDR3 has 15 amino acids. Germline-derived CDR1 and CDR2 are SGHNT and YENEEA. Trimming took 5 bases from V and 5 from J; bases not matched to a gene: 7.

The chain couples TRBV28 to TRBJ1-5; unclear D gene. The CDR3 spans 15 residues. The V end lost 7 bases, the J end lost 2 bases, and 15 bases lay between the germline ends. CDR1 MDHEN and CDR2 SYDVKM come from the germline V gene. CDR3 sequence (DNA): TGTGCCAGCACCTCGGGAGGGAACGGCAATCAGCCCCAGCATTTT. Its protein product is CASTSGGNGNQPQHF.

CDR3 sequence (DNA): TGTGCCAGCAGTCACTATAAGATCGACACAGATACGCAGTATTTT. This encodes CASSHYKIDTDTQYF. The chain recombines TRBV11-3 with TRBJ2-3; no definite D call. Germline V gene data show CDR1 as SGHNT and CDR2 as YENEEA. The CDR3 sequence is 15 residues long. The ends were cut back, 6 bases at V and 2 bases at J, with 15 bases in the middle.